This T cell receptor (beta chain) was captured in a study of blood T cell repertoires in COVID-19 (dated by TCRdb to 2020 to 2022). Notes on the research overall: Collaborator samples came from the United States, Italy and Spain and covered acute and convalescent phases of COVID-19. HLA class I and class II types, where available, came from metadata supplied by the sample provider rather than from assay-based typing. The samples were drawn from the first 160 participants of the ongoing ImmuneRACE study and from roughly 1,300 subjects provided by 6 global collaborators. Sample metadata almost always included a de-identified subject ID, COVID-19 status, age in years and sex. The repertoires were released in a freely available public database meant as a resource for research on the immune response to SARS-CoV-2. The prospective study material was composed of cDNA or gDNA derived from T cells, B-cell-depleted T cells, or PBMCs. Subjects who had been exposed to COVID-19, were actively infected with it, or had recovered from it provided the deeply sampled blood TCRbeta repertoires that made up the dataset. Paper-wide results and their limitations: The quantity of clinical and demographic metadata differed by source and by participant and was supplied without curation.

TCRbeta CDR3 regions were amplified from genomic DNA by means of the immunoSEQ Assay, a bias-controlled multiplex PCR. In the source study's methods: Nucleated cell counts per sample were estimated from amplification of reference gene primers within the assay. Sequence reads were collapsed and filtered to measure the absolute abundance of every unique TCRbeta CDR3 rearrangement. For each sample, productive Simpson clonality was calculated by taking the square root of Simpson's diversity index across productive rearrangements. The table was pulled from immuneACCESS by TCRdb, which kept in-frame rearrangements only. Such tables lose some clones; where checked, under half of the loss comes from unresolved V genes, and the rest has no known cause. V, J and clone size derive from that table, while D and trimming were established from the DNA sequence. This sample is represented by about 140,000 clones; roughly four fifths of them were singletons. The top ten clonotypes cover around 4% of the sample.

Including cysteine and phenylalanine, the CDR3 has 13 amino acids. Just the 39-base CDR3 DNA is kept, in frame starting at base 1. In the germline V gene, CDR1 corresponds to SNHLY and CDR2 to FYNNEI. The junction carries 15 bases between V and J, which are trimmed by 5 bases and 8 bases respectively. This clone was counted a single time. No cognate antigen has been identified for it. Base qualities are not at hand, and no much larger clone is one base apart. Collaborating institutions collected whole blood in K2EDTA tubes following their own protocols. For TCRbeta analysis, collaborator samples were shipped as frozen whole blood, as isolated PBMCs, or as DNA extracted from either sample type.

This TCR was recovered from an elderly woman with acute or convalescent COVID-19. Sequenced sample: peripheral blood. The chain couples TRBV2 to TRBJ1-2; possibly the D gene is TRBD1, per 6 matching bases. The encoded CDR3 is CASSFDRYEGYTF. The DNA sequence reads TGTGCCAGCAGTTTCGACAGGTACGAAGGCTACACCTTC.